Presented here are 18 T cell receptor beta chains from one specimen sequenced in a study of post-analysis software for immune sequencing data. Incorporated into the TCR beta cDNA libraries were unique molecular identifiers, which served to reduce PCR and sequencing biases. TCRdb reanalysed the PCR reads using MiXCR and keeps one entry per CDR3 protein. The data show 820,000 or so distinct CDR3 sequences, 53% seen once. These receptors are not linked to any known antigen. Findings and caveats of the study: Roughly five TRBV segments appeared more often in patients than in controls, and TRBV5-6, TRBV5-1 and TRBV20-1 were among these.

Sequencing input: blood. The receptors stem from a girl between 10 and 17 years old with multiple sclerosis.

The J gene is TRBJ2-7, the V gene TRBV5-1, with 7 bases that match TRBD2. Germline CDR1 and CDR2: SGHRS and YFSETQ. J lost 7 bases, V lost 4 bases, and 5 bases had no gene match. The CDR3 loop spans 12 amino acids. CDR3 DNA sequence: TGCGCCAGCAGCCCCGTGGGAGGGGAGCAGTACTTC. Translation: CASSPVGGEQYF.

This chain connects TRBV27 to TRBJ1-2, with TRBD1 matching 8 bases. The CDR3 is 12 amino acids. CDR1 and CDR2 from the germline V gene are MNHEY and SMNVEV (reference sequence). V was clipped by 8 bases and J by 5 bases; unmatched bases: 4. Here the CDR3 reads CASGTGSYGYTF. In DNA, the CDR3 is TGTGCCAGCGGGACAGGATCTTATGGCTACACCTTC.

This clonotype was recorded a few times. The chain employs TRBV3-1 and TRBJ2-4; 7 bases are shared with TRBD1. The J call may be faulty, since TRBJ2-7 better matches the DNA end. The germline gives CDR1 LGHDT, CDR2 YNNKEL (reference sequence). The CDR3 has 14 residues. The DNA for the CDR3 is TGTGCCAGCAGCCAAGGACAGGGTAGGAACGAGCAGTACTTC. This codes for CASSQGQGRNEQYF.

This clonotype has just a few counts. This sequence joins TRBV11-1 and TRBJ2-7, with 9 bases that match TRBD1. Germline V gene lookup returns CDR1 SGHAT and CDR2 FQDESV (reference sequence). The V segment lost 3 bases and the J segment 3 bases; nucleotides outside the gene matches: 6. CDR3 length: 15 amino acids. The CDR3 region is CASSFYSGQGYEQYF. CDR3 nucleotides: TGTGCCAGCAGCTTTTATTCGGGACAGGGCTACGAGCAGTACTTC.

The chain joins TRBV9 to TRBJ1-1; D might be TRBD1 (5 bases). Germline V gives CDR1 SGDLS, CDR2 YYNGEE. The CDR3 runs to 13 residues. Trimming removed 7 bases at V and 1 base at J, with 11 bases between. For the CDR3, the DNA is TGTGCCAGCCGGGGAGGGGAGAACACTGAAGCTTTCTTT. Translated, it gives CASRGGENTEAFF.

The V gene is TRBV29-1, the J gene TRBJ2-5; D ambiguous. V was trimmed by 6 bases and J by 2 bases, leaving 16 bases between them. The CDR3 runs to 14 residues. The V gene's germline CDR1 is SQVTM and CDR2 ANQGSEA. CDR3: CSVRPRLTQETQYF. As DNA, the CDR3 is TGCAGCGTGCGTCCACGTCTTACTCAAGAGACCCAGTACTTC.

Written as DNA, the CDR3 is TGTGCCAGCAGGGGGGACAGCGAAAACTATGGCTACACCTTC. It translates to CASRGDSENYGYTF. The chain carries TRBV2 and TRBJ1-2; 7 bases line up with TRBD1. In germline, CDR1 is SNHLY, CDR2 FYNNEI. The CDR3 loop spans 14 amino acids. Trimming cost V 6 bases and J 2 bases; bases outside gene matches: 6.

The chain couples TRBV6-5 to TRBJ1-6; D is possibly TRBD1 (6 bases). V lost 2 bases and J lost 7, with 15 bases in between. This CDR3 contains 16 residues. Germline CDR1 and CDR2: MNHEY and SVGAGI. Here the CDR3 DNA reads TGTGCCAGCAGTTACCGACCAGGGGTCCCGAATTCACCCCTCCACTTT. Residues: CASSYRPGVPNSPLHF.

This clonotype was seen a handful of times. The genes are TRBV6-1 and TRBJ2-1; 13 bases agree with TRBD2. J gave up 15 bases and V 6 bases, and 11 bases lay outside the gene matches. The CDR3 extends over 14 amino acids. CDR1 is MNHNS, CDR2 SASEGT, per germline. CDR3 DNA: TGTGCCAGCAGCGCCTTGGGACTAGCGGGGCTTCCGTTCTTC. Protein product: CASSALGLAGLPFF.

This clonotype was counted a few times. The V and J genes are TRBV5-1 and TRBJ2-5; D gene uncertain. The end of the DNA aligns better with TRBJ2-7, so the J call may be wrong. The CDR3 is made up of 13 amino acids. Germline V lookup: CDR1 SGHRS, CDR2 YFSETQ. The CDR3 coding sequence is TGCGCCAGCAGCTTGCTAGGTTATTCCGAGCAGTACTTC. Encoded protein: CASSLLGYSEQYF.

The chain recombines TRBV20-1 with TRBJ2-5; no clear D gene. The CDR3 spans 13 residues. The V gene's germline CDR1 is DFQATT and CDR2 SNEGSKA (reference sequence). V was clipped by 3 bases and J by 0 bases, with 8 bases between them. This chain's CDR3 is CSASSQDQETQYF. In DNA form, the CDR3 reads TGCAGTGCTAGTTCGCAAGACCAAGAGACCCAGTACTTC.

In this sample, this clonotype turned up a few times. The J gene is TRBJ2-7, the V gene TRBV6-1; a weak D match, TRBD1 (6 bases). Trimming pared 5 bases from V and 0 bases from J, leaving 11 bases between. This CDR3 has 14 residues. Germline loops: CDR1 MNHNS, CDR2 SASEGT. CDR3 sequence reads: CASSSGQFSYEQYF. DNA for the CDR3: TGTGCCAGCAGTTCCGGACAGTTCTCCTACGAGCAGTACTTC.

This rearrangement joins TRBV14 to TRBJ2-4; maybe TRBD2 (5 bases). The CDR3 is made up of 15 amino acids. Per germline, CDR1 SGHDN and CDR2 FVKESK. V lost 1 base to trimming and J lost 3 bases, with 10 bases between them. CDR3 sequence (DNA): TGTGCCAGCAGCCAAGTAGCCGGGGTCAAAAACATTCAGTACTTC. It is translated as CASSQVAGVKNIQYF.

The V call is TRBV7-8, the J call TRBJ2-7; a possible D gene is TRBD1 (6 bases). CDR3 length: 17 amino acids. Trimming removed 3 bases from V and 0 bases from J, with 18 bases in between. Germline CDR1 and CDR2: SGHVS and FQNEAQ. CDR3: CASSLGAGTPVSYEQYF. The CDR3 DNA reads TGTGCCAGCAGCTTGGGGGCCGGGACACCCGTCTCCTACGAGCAGTACTTC.

This clonotype came up once. This chain links TRBV14 with TRBJ2-3; 8 bases are a match to TRBD2. V trimming: 0 bases; J trimming: 1 base; junction bases outside the gene matches: 6. The germline V gene has CDR1 SGHDN and CDR2 FVKESK. This CDR3 is 17 amino acids long. The CDR3 DNA is TGTGCCAGCAGCCAAGAAGTAGCGGGAAGGCGCACAGATACGCAGTATTTT. It yields the protein CASSQEVAGRRTDTQYF. The full variable domain, in which reference TRBV14 and TRBJ2-3 provide the parts outside the CDR3, is EAGVTQFPSHSVIEKGQTVTLRCDPISGHDNLYWYRRVMGKEIKFLLHFVKESKQDESGMPNNRFLAERTGGTYSTLKVQPAELEDSGVYFCASSQEVAGRRTDTQYFGPGTRLTVL.

This clonotype was detected once. One end of the junction does not line up with germline, which may come from a read error. V gene TRBV12-3 or TRBV12-4 combines with J gene TRBJ2-5; no firm D call. This CDR3 region has 13 residues. In DNA, the CDR3 is TGTGCCCGCAGTTTTGGTCCCAGGGAGACCCAGTACTTC. It specifies CARSFGPRETQYF.

CDR3 bases: TGTGCCAGCAGGATTGGACGGGGCTCCTACGAGCAGTACTTC. Translation gives CASRIGRGSYEQYF. This rearrangement joins TRBV6-6 to TRBJ2-4; perhaps TRBD2 as D (5 bases). The DNA end is a closer match to TRBJ2-7, so the J assignment may be wrong. Germline CDR1 is MNHNY and CDR2 is SVGAGI (reference sequence). The CDR3 has 14 residues.

The chain recombines TRBV7-8 with TRBJ2-5; D is perhaps TRBD1 or TRBD2 (5 bases each). Trimming cost V 1 base and J 5 bases, with 11 bases left between them. The CDR3 is 14 amino acids. Germline CDR1 and CDR2: SGHVS and FQNEAQ. In nucleotides, the CDR3 is TGTGCCAGCAGCTTAGGAGCTGGGACGGAGACCCAGTACTTC. Protein: CASSLGAGTETQYF.